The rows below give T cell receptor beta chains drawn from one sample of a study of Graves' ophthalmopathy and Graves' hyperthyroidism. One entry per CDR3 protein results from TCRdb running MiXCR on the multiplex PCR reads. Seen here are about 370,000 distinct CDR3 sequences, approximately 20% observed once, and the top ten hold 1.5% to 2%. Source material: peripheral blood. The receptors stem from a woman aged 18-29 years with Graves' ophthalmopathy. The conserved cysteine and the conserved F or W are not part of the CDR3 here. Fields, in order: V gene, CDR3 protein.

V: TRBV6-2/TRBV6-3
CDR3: ASSYSGGIGYEQY

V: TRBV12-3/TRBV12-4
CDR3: ASSVRVREAF

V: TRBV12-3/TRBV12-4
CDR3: ASSLLAETYEQY

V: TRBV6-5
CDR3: ASSYSRLGNTEAF

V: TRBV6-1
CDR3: ASIGGIHEQY

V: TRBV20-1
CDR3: SARSTVGISYEQY

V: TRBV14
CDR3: ASSLWTGRQETQY

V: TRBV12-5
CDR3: ASGKFSGTEYSNQPQH

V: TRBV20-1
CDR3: SARDLAQPSYEQY

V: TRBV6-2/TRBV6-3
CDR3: ASSYSFGTQERETQY

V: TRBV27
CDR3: ASSRRGMNTEAF

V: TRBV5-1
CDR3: ASSKRQGNSPLH

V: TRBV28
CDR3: ASKAGRSRTSTEAF

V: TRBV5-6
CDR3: ASDRGEGTQY

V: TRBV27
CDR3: ASSSGYRQPQH

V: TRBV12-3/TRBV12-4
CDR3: ASNPGSGTEAF

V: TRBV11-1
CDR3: ASSYSGGKGETQY

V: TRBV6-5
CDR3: ASSLTSGVYEQY

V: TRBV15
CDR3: ATSRGPSGAFGEQY

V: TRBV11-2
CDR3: ANSDRSGNTIY

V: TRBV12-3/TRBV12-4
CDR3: ASSFRDTTEAF

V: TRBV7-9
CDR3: ASSSPLGPVYEQY

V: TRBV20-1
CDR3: SAIPQETQY

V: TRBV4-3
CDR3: ASSLPRTYEQY

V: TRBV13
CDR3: ASSLYPGQGRTGELF

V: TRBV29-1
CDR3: SVGSGETQY

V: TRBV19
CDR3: ASSILGQGQPQH

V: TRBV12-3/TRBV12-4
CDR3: ASSLGGQGVKSREQY

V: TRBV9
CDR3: ASSGRTGFGTGELF

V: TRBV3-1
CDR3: ASSLVRLPNSPLH

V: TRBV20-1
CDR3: SARVRELGRGTQY

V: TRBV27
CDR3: ASSSIRVTNQPQH

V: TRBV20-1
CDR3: SARVSTGGEQY

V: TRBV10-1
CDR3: APRRMNSNQPQH

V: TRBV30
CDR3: AWSRLQADTGELF

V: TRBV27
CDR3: ASKTLQGASRGGYT

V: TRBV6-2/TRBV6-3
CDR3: ASRNGGPTEAF

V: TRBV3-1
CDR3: ASSQQGAKGSLYYGYT

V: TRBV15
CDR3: ATSGGGGANYGYT

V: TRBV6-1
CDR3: ASTPGPERDEAF

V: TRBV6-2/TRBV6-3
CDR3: ASSYDGNYGYT

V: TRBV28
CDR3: ASRAGGWNTEAF

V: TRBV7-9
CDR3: ASSLWTGFSYEQY